A single sample is the source of the 27 T cell receptor beta chains below, sequenced in a study of cytomegalovirus exposure and HLA in healthy donors. The PCR contained 60 Vbeta and 13 Jbeta primers. Only in-frame clones appear in the TCRdb table, and some are missing; sequencing was by immunoSEQ multiplex PCR. The top ten clones hold roughly 1.9% of a sample with about 160,000 clones, 84% of them seen once. What was sequenced was PBMCs. These receptors were taken from a man aged 18 to 30 in good health and CMV-seronegative.

The chain combines TRBV11-2 with TRBJ2-1; 14 bases map to TRBD2. Per germline, CDR1 SGHAT and CDR2 FQNNGV. Losses at the gene ends were 5 bases for V and 3 bases for J; bases not matched to a gene: 3. The CDR3 totals 16 residues. CDR3: CASSTGTSGSYNEQFF. Here the CDR3 DNA reads TGTGCCAGCAGCACAGGGACTAGCGGGAGCTACAATGAGCAGTTCTTC.

The gene calls are TRBV28 and TRBJ2-2, with 7 bases aligning to TRBD1. CDR1 is MDHEN, CDR2 SYDVKM, per germline. The V gene end was trimmed by 6 bases and the J gene end by 0 bases; junction bases not matched to a gene: 4. The CDR3 extends over 15 amino acids. The CDR3 loop reads CASRLTGTNTGELFF. CDR3 DNA sequence: TGTGCCAGCAGATTGACAGGGACGAACACCGGGGAGCTGTTTTTT. The variable domain in full, completed from reference TRBV28 and TRBJ2-2, reads DVKVTQSSRYLVKRTGEKVFLECVQDMDHENMFWYRQDPGLGLRLIYFSYDVKMKEKGDIPEGYSVSREKKERFSLILESASTNQTSMYLCASRLTGTNTGELFFGEGSRLTVL.

The chain combines TRBV27 with TRBJ1-1; perhaps TRBD1 as D (5 bases). The CDR3 runs 15 residues. From germline, CDR1 is MNHEY and CDR2 SMNVEV (reference sequence). V shed 2 bases and J shed 0 bases, with 10 bases lying between them. The CDR3 reads CASSLDRGMNTEAFF. CDR3 in DNA: TGTGCCAGCAGTTTAGACCGGGGGATGAACACTGAAGCTTTCTTT.

The chain is built from TRBV19 and TRBJ1-5; D is possibly TRBD1 (5 bases). In germline, CDR1 is LNHDA, CDR2 SQIVND (reference sequence). The CDR3 is 16 amino acids. With 6 bases removed from V and 0 bases from J, the gap between germline ends came to 15 bases. In DNA, the CDR3 is TGTGCCAGTAGAACCCTGAGACAGCTTAGCAATCAGCCCCAGCATTTT. Translating it yields CASRTLRQLSNQPQHF. The full variable domain, with the rest looked up from reference TRBV19 and TRBJ1-5, is DGGITQSPKYLFRKEGQNVTLSCEQNLNHDAMYWYRQDPGQGLRLIYYSQIVNDFQKGDIAEGYSVSREKKESFPLTVTSAQKNPTAFYLCASRTLRQLSNQPQHFGDGTRLSIL.

The chain links TRBV28 to TRBJ1-3, with a possible D match to TRBD1 (6 bases). In germline, CDR1 is MDHEN, CDR2 SYDVKM. V lost 11 bases to trimming and J lost 0 bases, with 11 bases between them. The CDR3 extends over 13 amino acids. Here the CDR3 DNA reads TGTGCCGGGGCAGGGGCCTCTGGAAACACCATATATTTT. Translation: CAGAGASGNTIYF.

This rearrangement joins TRBV11-2 to TRBJ2-2; D might be TRBD1 (6 bases). The CDR3 is made up of 16 amino acids. Germline CDR1 reads SGHAT; CDR2 reads FQNNGV. Trimming cost V 2 bases and J 1 base, with 11 bases left between them. CDR3 coding DNA: TGTGCCAGCAGCTTAAGTGGACAGTTGAACACCGGGGAGCTGTTTTTT. Translation gives CASSLSGQLNTGELFF.

The chain is built from TRBV28 and TRBJ2-7, with 10 bases lining up with TRBD1. The trim removed 6 bases at V and 4 bases at J, leaving 9 bases unmatched. Germline CDR1 MDHEN, CDR2 SYDVKM. The CDR3 loop spans 15 amino acids. DNA for the CDR3: TGTGCCAGCAGCTCCGGAGACAGGGGGCGATACGAGCAGTACTTC. This gives the protein CASSSGDRGRYEQYF.

This clone has only a few counts. The chain recombines TRBV18 with TRBJ2-6; TRBD2 is a possible D gene (6 bases). This CDR3 region has 15 residues. Germline values: CDR1 KGHSH, CDR2 LQKENI. Trimming removed 3 bases from V and 2 bases from J, with 8 bases in between. The CDR3 DNA reads as TGTGCCAGCTCACCGGGGGAGGCTGGGGCCAACGTCCTGACTTTC. It specifies CASSPGEAGANVLTF.

This chain connects TRBV19 to TRBJ2-1; possibly TRBD1 for D (6 bases). Germline V gene sequence: CDR1 LNHDA, CDR2 SQIVND (reference sequence). The CDR3 extends over 13 amino acids. V was shortened by 5 bases and J by 4 bases, with 9 bases between the two germline ends. CDR3 sequence reads: CASSVDRYNEQFF. The CDR3 DNA is TGTGCCAGTAGTGTCGACAGGTACAATGAGCAGTTCTTC.

CDR3 DNA sequence: TGTGCCTGGAGTGTCGGGGACTCCAGCGAAGCTTTCTTT. Protein product: CAWSVGDSSEAFF. The V call is TRBV30, the J call TRBJ1-1; the D gene is possibly TRBD1 (5 bases). Trimming took off 0 bases at V and 8 bases at J, with 13 bases between the two ends. In germline, CDR1 is GTSNPN, CDR2 SVGIG (reference sequence). The CDR3 runs 13 residues.

The chain combines TRBV7-3 with TRBJ2-5; 7 bases agree with TRBD2. Germline-derived CDR1 and CDR2 are SGHTA and FQGTGA. This CDR3 comprises 15 residues. The ends lost 2 bases at V and 5 bases at J; junction bases unmatched: 8. The CDR3 DNA sequence: TGTGCCAGCAGCTTAGGGGGGGGTGTCTTCGAGACCCAGTACTTC. This encodes CASSLGGGVFETQYF.

The chain carries TRBV5-1 and TRBJ1-4; D is possibly TRBD1 (6 bases). The V end lost 0 bases, the J end lost 8 bases, and 14 bases lay between the germline ends. Germline CDR1 SGHRS, CDR2 YFSETQ. CDR3 size: 15 residues. The CDR3 nucleotides are TGCGCCAGCAGCTTGGCCAGCAGGGGCGGGGAAAAACTGTTTTTT. Amino acids: CASSLASRGGEKLFF.

This clone was observed a handful of times. The chain combines TRBV4-1 with TRBJ1-1; D is uncertain. Per the germline V gene, CDR1 is MGHRA and CDR2 is YSYEKL. Trimming removed 0 bases from V and 9 bases from J, with 8 bases in between. CDR3 size: 12 residues. CDR3 loop: CASSQEGSKAFF. The CDR3 DNA follows: TGCGCCAGCAGCCAAGAGGGGAGTAAAGCTTTCTTT.

This chain uses TRBV9 with TRBJ2-1; weak D call: TRBD2 (6 bases). CDR3 size: 16 residues. CDR1 and CDR2 from the germline V gene are SGDLS and YYNGEE. Between the trimmed V and J ends, which lost 0 bases and 5 bases, there was a span of 15 bases. The CDR3 nucleotides read TGTGCCAGCAGCGTAGTTGGGCGGGGTTACGACAATGAGCAGTTCTTC. Encoded protein: CASSVVGRGYDNEQFF.

On this clone itself: Additional DNA sequences in this sample encode the identical CDR3. The chain recombines TRBV7-8 with TRBJ1-1; D gene uncertain. CDR3 length equals 11 residues. Trimming pared 5 bases from V and 3 bases from J, leaving 4 bases between. CDR1 and CDR2 (germline): SGHVS, FQNEAQ. This CDR3 is CASSPDTEAFF. CDR3 sequence (DNA): TGTGCCAGCAGCCCTGACACTGAAGCTTTCTTT.

The genes are TRBV19 and TRBJ2-3; 7 bases are shared with TRBD1. This CDR3 has 12 amino acids. From germline, CDR1 is LNHDA and CDR2 SQIVND (reference sequence). Losses at the gene ends were 5 bases for V and 5 bases for J; bases not matched to a gene: 1. DNA for the CDR3: TGTGCCAGTAGTTCAGGGGGAGATACGCAGTATTTT. Its protein product is CASSSGGDTQYF. Full variable domain (remainder filled in from reference TRBV19 and TRBJ2-3): DGGITQSPKYLFRKEGQNVTLSCEQNLNHDAMYWYRQDPGQGLRLIYYSQIVNDFQKGDIAEGYSVSREKKESFPLTVTSAQKNPTAFYLCASSSGGDTQYFGPGTRLTVL.

This clone turned up a few times. J is TRBJ2-5 and V is TRBV12-5; D gene uncertain. Germline V gives CDR1 LGHNT, CDR2 FRNRAP. The V end lost 2 bases, the J end lost 5 bases, and 9 bases lay between the germline ends. The length of the CDR3 is 13 residues. Here the CDR3 DNA reads TGTGCTAGTGGTTTGAGTATGCGGGAGACCCAGTACTTC. Its translation: CASGLSMRETQYF.

This clone was counted between two and nine times. This chain connects TRBV29-1 to TRBJ1-2, with 8 positions matching TRBD1. The ends lost 7 bases at V and 0 bases at J; junction bases unmatched: 16. CDR1 is SQVTM and CDR2 is ANQGSEA in the germline V gene. There are 17 residues in the CDR3. CDR3 coding DNA: TGCAGCGGGGGGTTCGGGACAGGCTCTACCTCTAACTATGGCTACACCTTC. Protein sequence: CSGGFGTGSTSNYGYTF.

The chain links TRBV4-2 to TRBJ2-7; 8 bases match TRBD1. The CDR3 spans 14 residues. With V trimmed by 1 base and J by 5 bases, 4 bases remained unmatched. In germline, CDR1 is LGHNA, CDR2 YNFKEQ. The CDR3 loop reads CASSQGTGTDEQYF. The DNA of the CDR3 is TGTGCCAGCAGCCAAGGGACAGGGACGGACGAGCAGTACTTC.

The chain recombines TRBV11-3 with TRBJ2-1; 7 bases are shared with TRBD1. The CDR3 extends over 16 amino acids. The V segment lost 5 bases and the J segment 2 bases; nucleotides outside the gene matches: 9. Germline V lookup: CDR1 SGHNT, CDR2 YENEEA. This chain's CDR3 is CASSTYPGTAYNEQFF. The CDR3 DNA reads TGTGCCAGCAGCACCTATCCCGGGACAGCCTACAATGAGCAGTTCTTC.

The chain couples TRBV6-6 to TRBJ2-5; 8 bases agree with TRBD2. The germline gives CDR1 MNHNY, CDR2 SVGAGI (reference sequence). Trimming cost V 7 bases and J 3 bases; bases outside gene matches: 10. The CDR3 sequence is 15 residues long. The CDR3 DNA follows: TGTGCCAGCACGAGCCCGGGACTAGGTAAAGAGACCCAGTACTTC. Protein product: CASTSPGLGKETQYF.

The V gene is TRBV6-5, the J gene TRBJ2-7; maybe TRBD1 (6 bases). Germline values: CDR1 MNHEY, CDR2 SVGAGI. Trimming removed 6 bases from V and 5 bases from J, with 20 bases in between. This CDR3 has 15 amino acids. The DNA of the CDR3 is TGTGCCAGCAGGGCAGGGGTGCCTGTCAAGGACGAGCAGTACTTC. The encoded protein is CASRAGVPVKDEQYF.

The sample holds one count of this clone. The chain has TRBV7-9 and TRBJ2-2, with D possibly TRBD2 on 5 matching bases. The germline V gene has CDR1 SEHNR and CDR2 FQNEAQ (reference sequence). The CDR3 spans 17 residues. V was pared by 1 base and J by 1 base, with 13 bases between. In DNA, the CDR3 is TGTGCCAGCAGCTTAGGTGGGCTAGCCCTGAACACCGGGGAGCTGTTTTTT. Protein sequence: CASSLGGLALNTGELFF.

This rearrangement joins TRBV15 to TRBJ1-1, with D tentatively TRBD1 (6 bases). Germline CDR1 is LNHNV and CDR2 is YYDKDF (reference sequence). The ends were cut back, 5 bases at V and 4 bases at J, with 11 bases in the middle. The CDR3 is made up of 13 amino acids. CDR3 coding DNA: TGTGCCACCAGCCTACAGGGTGGCACTGAAGCTTTCTTT. Protein product: CATSLQGGTEAFF.

The genes are TRBV4-1 and TRBJ2-5; maybe TRBD1 (6 bases). This CDR3 contains 14 residues. V lost 0 bases and J 5 bases, leaving 10 bases between the germline ends. Per the germline V gene, CDR1 is MGHRA and CDR2 is YSYEKL. CDR3 protein: CASSQDAGVETQYF. The CDR3, as DNA: TGCGCCAGCAGCCAAGATGCAGGGGTGGAGACCCAGTACTTC.

V gene TRBV2 combines with J gene TRBJ1-1, with D possibly matching TRBD1 (5 bases). V was trimmed by 11 bases and J by 5 bases, leaving 15 bases between them. This CDR3 is built from 12 residues. The germline V gene has CDR1 SNHLY and CDR2 FYNNEI. The CDR3 is CAEGWGGTEAFF. CDR3 DNA: TGTGCCGAGGGGTGGGGGGGGACTGAAGCTTTCTTT.

This rearrangement joins TRBV5-1 to TRBJ2-5; D gene uncertain. The J call may be in error: the DNA end matches TRBJ2-7 better. This CDR3 is built from 15 residues. Germline lookup yields CDR1 SGHRS and CDR2 YFSETQ. The CDR3 reads CASSLVAENDYEQYF. The CDR3 nucleotides read TGCGCCAGCAGCTTAGTGGCGGAAAACGACTACGAGCAGTACTTC.